Listed here are 23 T cell receptor beta chains from one sample, sequenced in a study of CD8+CD57+ T cells in acquired aplastic anemia. Genomic DNA provided the template from which TCR beta VDJ and CDR3 profiles were obtained. Using its own MiXCR run on the reads, TCRdb lists one record per CDR3 protein. The sample has 100,000 to 120,000 distinct CDR3 sequences; roughly 50% are singletons. Sequencing was done on a sample of sorted CD4+, CD8+, or CD8+CD57+ T cells (not recorded which) from PBMCs. The receptors stem from a human donor in good health, serving as a control.

This clonotype was seen repeatedly, ten times or more. This chain joins TRBV4-1 and TRBJ2-6; D gene uncertain. This CDR3 is 14 amino acids long. The germline V gene encodes CDR1 MGHRA and CDR2 YSYEKL. Deletions cut 0 bases from V and 4 bases from J, with 4 bases between. CDR3 DNA: TGCGCCAGCAGCCAAGAGAGCGGGGCCAACGTCCTGACTTTC. Protein sequence: CASSQESGANVLTF.

This chain connects TRBV10-3 to TRBJ1-5; D is ambiguous. Trimming cost V 1 base and J 0 bases, with 4 bases left between them. The CDR3 loop spans 14 amino acids. The germline V gene encodes CDR1 ENHRY and CDR2 SYGVKD. In nucleotides, the CDR3 is TGTGCCATCAGTGAGTTGAATAGCAATCAGCCCCAGCATTTT. Encoded protein: CAISELNSNQPQHF.

This sequence joins TRBV2 and TRBJ2-1; D remains ambiguous. This CDR3 contains 13 residues. V dropped 4 bases and J dropped 5 bases, with 9 bases sitting between them. Germline CDR1 and CDR2: SNHLY and FYNNEI. CDR3 sequence: CASSAGGDNEQFF. DNA for the CDR3: TGTGCCAGCAGTGCGGGCGGTGACAATGAGCAGTTCTTC.

This clonotype was seen a handful of times. The chain employs TRBV5-4 and TRBJ1-4; 7 bases are shared with TRBD1. The CDR3 sequence is 18 residues long. V lost 2 bases and J lost 8; bases outside the gene matches: 18. The V gene's germline CDR1 is SGHNT and CDR2 YYREEE (reference sequence). The chain's CDR3 is CASSFVFGRTGGGEKLFF. The CDR3 DNA is TGTGCCAGCAGCTTCGTTTTCGGGAGGACAGGAGGGGGGGAAAAACTGTTTTTT.

Details on this clonotype: At one end, the junction sequence differs from germline, possibly due to a read error. This chain joins TRBV12-3 or TRBV12-4 and TRBJ1-2; D unresolved. The length of the CDR3 is 12 residues. The CDR3 sequence is CASSYSNYGYAF. As DNA, the CDR3 is TGTGCCAGCAGTTACAGTAACTATGGCTACGCCTTC.

Worth noting for this clonotype: This may come from a read error, since a much larger clone is one base off. Because it lacks the conserved phenylalanine or tryptophan at the end, this CDR3 is likely a read error. V is TRBV6-1 and J is TRBJ1-2; 7 bases match TRBD1. V shed 6 bases, J shed 4 bases, and the junction held 14 bases outside the gene matches. This CDR3 comprises 16 residues. In germline, CDR1 is MNHNS, CDR2 SASEGT. CDR3: CASSPGTARPGYGYTS. CDR3 coding DNA: TGTGCCAGCAGCCCCGGGACAGCCCGACCAGGCTATGGCTACACCTCC.

This clonotype showed up many times. The chain combines TRBV13 with TRBJ2-5; D is possibly TRBD1 (6 bases). CDR3 length: 14 residues. Germline V gene data show CDR1 as PRHDT and CDR2 as FYEKMQ (reference sequence). V lost 5 bases and J lost 5, with 15 bases in between. The CDR3 coding sequence is TGTGCCAGCAGCACCCCTGGGGGCGGGGAGACCCAGTACTTC. Its translation is CASSTPGGGETQYF.

This clonotype turned up a few times. This chain joins TRBV25-1 and TRBJ2-5; TRBD2 matches 9 bases. With V trimmed by 6 bases and J by 5 bases, 16 bases remained unmatched. The germline gives CDR1 MGHDK, CDR2 SYGVNS. The CDR3 runs 17 residues. The CDR3 here is CASSLSEGGGEGETQYF. The CDR3 nucleotides read TGTGCCAGCAGCTTGTCGGAGGGCGGGGGGGAGGGGGAGACCCAGTACTTC.

The genes are TRBV9 and TRBJ1-5, with D possibly TRBD1 on 6 matching bases. Deletions cut 8 bases from V and 2 bases from J, with 17 bases between. The CDR3 runs to 15 residues. Germline lookup yields CDR1 SGDLS and CDR2 YYNGEE. In nucleotides, the CDR3 is TGTGCCAGTTGGGGGACACCGGCCGGCAATCAGCCCCAGCATTTT. It encodes CASWGTPAGNQPQHF.

This clonotype was recorded a few times. The chain employs TRBV11-1 and TRBJ1-6, with no clear D. Looked up from germline, CDR1 is SGHAT and CDR2 is FQDESV (reference sequence). Trimming left V 4 bases short and J 8 bases short, with 18 bases between. CDR3 length equals 16 residues. CDR3 loop: CASSSSGGSLDSPLHF. CDR3 sequence (DNA): TGTGCCAGCAGCTCCAGTGGTGGCAGTCTCGATTCACCCCTCCACTTT. Together with reference TRBV11-1 and TRBJ1-6, the CDR3 gives the full variable domain: EAEVAQSPRYKITEKSQAVAFWCDPISGHATLYWYRQILGQGPELLVQFQDESVVDDSQLPKDRFSAERLKGVDSTLKIQPAELGDSAMYLCASSSSGGSLDSPLHFGNGTRLTVT.

At least ten counts were recorded for this clonotype. The genes are TRBV4-3 and TRBJ2-5; perhaps TRBD1 as D (5 bases). The CDR3 contains 14 residues. The V gene's germline CDR1 is LGHNA and CDR2 YSLEER. Trimming stripped 3 bases from V and 4 bases from J, with 12 bases between. The CDR3: CASSHRGRGETQYF. CDR3 DNA sequence: TGCGCCAGCAGCCACCGAGGAAGGGGAGAGACCCAGTACTTC.

The chain is built from TRBV27 and TRBJ1-1; no definite D call. V gave up 2 bases and J gave up 3 bases, with 13 bases separating them. The CDR3 runs 15 residues. Germline V gene sequence: CDR1 MNHEY, CDR2 SMNVEV (reference sequence). DNA for the CDR3: TGTGCCAGCAGTTTAGGTCTCTATGGGGACACTGAAGCTTTCTTT. Translation: CASSLGLYGDTEAFF.

The J gene is TRBJ2-5, the V gene TRBV10-3; 7 bases are a match to TRBD2. The CDR3 sequence is 15 residues long. The V gene end was trimmed by 10 bases and the J gene end by 0 bases; junction bases not matched to a gene: 11. The germline gives CDR1 ENHRY, CDR2 SYGVKD. Here the CDR3 DNA reads TGTGCCAGCACCTCGCGGGAGACACACCAAGAGACCCAGTACTTC. Translating it yields CASTSRETHQETQYF.

J is TRBJ2-7 and V is TRBV2; 9 nucleotides align to TRBD1. Germline V gene lookup returns CDR1 SNHLY and CDR2 FYNNEI. CDR3 length: 12 amino acids. V shed 10 bases, J shed 2 bases, and the junction held 3 bases outside the gene matches. Here the CDR3 reads CAKRTGAYEQYF. The DNA for the CDR3 is TGTGCCAAGCGGACAGGGGCCTACGAGCAGTACTTC.

This clonotype was picked up many times. V usage is TRBV10-2 and J usage is TRBJ1-2; the match to TRBD1 covers 8 bases. V was clipped by 0 bases and J by 6 bases; unmatched bases: 6. CDR3 length: 15 amino acids. Looked up from germline, CDR1 is WSHSY and CDR2 is SAAADI. The DNA of the CDR3 is TGCGCCAGCAGTGAGTCGGACAGGGTTTTGAATGGCTACACCTTC. Its protein product is CASSESDRVLNGYTF.

The chain couples TRBV11-1 to TRBJ1-1, with D perhaps matching TRBD1 (5 bases). The V gene's germline CDR1 is SGHAT and CDR2 FQDESV (reference sequence). This CDR3 has 17 residues. The V end was cut by 3 bases, the J end by 0 bases, with 17 bases between. CDR3: CASSFQGFPPMNTEAFF. The DNA for the CDR3 is TGTGCCAGCAGCTTTCAGGGATTCCCCCCAATGAACACTGAAGCTTTCTTT.

This clonotype was observed at least ten times. The chain recombines TRBV5-6 with TRBJ2-7, with D unclear. CDR1 is SGHDT, CDR2 YYEEEE, per germline. V gave up 2 bases and J gave up 8 bases, with 8 bases separating them. This CDR3 contains 11 residues. Written as DNA, the CDR3 is TGTGCCAGCAGCTTTCTGGGGAAGCAGTACTTC. It specifies CASSFLGKQYF.

The rearrangement uses TRBV20-1 and TRBJ1-1, with 7 bases that match TRBD1. J was trimmed by 0 bases and V by 2 bases; bases with no gene match: 3. CDR3 length: 14 residues. The germline CDR1 and CDR2 sequences are DFQATT and SNEGSKA (reference sequence). CDR3 bases: TGCAGTGCTAGACAGACAGGGATGAACACTGAAGCTTTCTTT. It specifies CSARQTGMNTEAFF.

Remarks on this clonotype: One junction end disagrees with the germline gene, perhaps due to a read error. The V and J genes are TRBV20-1 and TRBJ1-3; D unresolved. The germline gives CDR1 DFQATT, CDR2 SNEGSKA (reference sequence). The CDR3 loop spans 14 amino acids. The CDR3 protein is CSATLGISGNTVYF. The CDR3 nucleotides are TGCAGTGCTACCCTGGGGATCTCTGGAAACACCGTATATTTT.

In its sample, this clonotype was seen many times. J is TRBJ2-2 and V is TRBV12-3 or TRBV12-4; 7 bases match TRBD1. The CDR3 consists of 14 residues. V was clipped by 5 bases and J by 3 bases; unmatched bases: 3. Written as DNA, the CDR3 is TGTGCCAGCAGTGGGACAGCGGACACCGGGGAGCTGTTTTTT. Translated: CASSGTADTGELFF.

This chain joins TRBV4-1 and TRBJ2-7; 8 nucleotides match TRBD1. V was clipped by 0 bases and J by 0 bases; unmatched bases: 4. The length of the CDR3 is 16 residues. CDR1 and CDR2 (germline): MGHRA, YSYEKL. The CDR3 sequence is CASSQDEGTGSYEQYF. Written as DNA, the CDR3 is TGCGCCAGCAGCCAAGATGAAGGGACAGGCTCCTACGAGCAGTACTTC.

The chain carries TRBV15 and TRBJ2-5, with D unresolved. CDR3 length: 15 amino acids. V shed 0 bases and J shed 4 bases, with 12 bases lying between them. The germline V gene encodes CDR1 LNHNV and CDR2 YYDKDF (reference sequence). CDR3 protein: CATSREAGSSETQYF. The CDR3 DNA follows: TGTGCCACCAGCAGAGAAGCTGGCTCCTCAGAGACCCAGTACTTC.

The rearrangement uses TRBV2 and TRBJ1-2; TRBD1 is a possible D gene (5 bases). The V gene's germline CDR1 is SNHLY and CDR2 FYNNEI. There are 15 residues in the CDR3. Trimming took off 0 bases at V and 3 bases at J, with 11 bases between the two ends. The DNA of the CDR3 is TGTGCCAGCAGTGAAGCCGGGACTTTTGACTATGGCTACACCTTC. Translated: CASSEAGTFDYGYTF.